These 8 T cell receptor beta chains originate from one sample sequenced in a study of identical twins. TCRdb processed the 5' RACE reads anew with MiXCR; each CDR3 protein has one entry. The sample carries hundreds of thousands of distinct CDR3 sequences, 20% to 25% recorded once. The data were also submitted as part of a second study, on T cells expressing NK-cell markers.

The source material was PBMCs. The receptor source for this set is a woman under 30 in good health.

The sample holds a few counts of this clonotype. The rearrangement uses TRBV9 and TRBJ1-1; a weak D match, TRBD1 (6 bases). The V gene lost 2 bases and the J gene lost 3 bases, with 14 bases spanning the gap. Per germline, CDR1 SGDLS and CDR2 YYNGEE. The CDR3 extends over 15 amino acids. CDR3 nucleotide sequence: TGTGCCAGCAGCGTTATGAGCAGGGGCGACACTGAAGCTTTCTTT. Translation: CASSVMSRGDTEAFF.

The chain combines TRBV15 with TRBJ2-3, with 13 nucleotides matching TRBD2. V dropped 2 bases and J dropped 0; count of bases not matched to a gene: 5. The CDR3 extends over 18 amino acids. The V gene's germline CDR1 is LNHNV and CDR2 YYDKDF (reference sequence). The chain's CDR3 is CATSRRTSGGRSTDTQYF. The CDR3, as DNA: TGTGCCACCAGCAGACGGACTAGCGGGGGCCGGAGCACAGATACGCAGTATTTT. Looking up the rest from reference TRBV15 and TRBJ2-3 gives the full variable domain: DAMVIQNPRYQVTQFGKPVTLSCSQTLNHNVMYWYQQKSSQAPKLLFHYYDKDFNNEADTPDNFQSRRPNTSFCFLDIRSPGLGDTAMYLCATSRRTSGGRSTDTQYFGPGTRLTVL.

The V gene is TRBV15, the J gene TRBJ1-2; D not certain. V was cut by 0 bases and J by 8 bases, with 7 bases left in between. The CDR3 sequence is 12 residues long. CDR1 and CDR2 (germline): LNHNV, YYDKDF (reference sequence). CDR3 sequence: CATSRDLVGYTF. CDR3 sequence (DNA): TGTGCCACCAGCAGAGATCTCGTGGGCTACACCTTC.

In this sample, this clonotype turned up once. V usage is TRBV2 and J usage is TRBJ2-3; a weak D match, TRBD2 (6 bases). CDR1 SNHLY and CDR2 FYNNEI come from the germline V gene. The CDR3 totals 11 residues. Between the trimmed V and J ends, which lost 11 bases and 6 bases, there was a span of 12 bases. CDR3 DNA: TGTGCCGCTGGGACTGTGGATACGCAGTATTTT. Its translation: CAAGTVDTQYF.

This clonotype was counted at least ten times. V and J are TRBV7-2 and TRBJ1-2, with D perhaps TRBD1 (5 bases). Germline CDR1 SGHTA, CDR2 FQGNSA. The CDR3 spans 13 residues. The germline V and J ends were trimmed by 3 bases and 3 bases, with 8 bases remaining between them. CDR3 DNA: TGTGCCAGCAGCTTTGGACATTACTATGGCTACACCTTC. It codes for CASSFGHYYGYTF.

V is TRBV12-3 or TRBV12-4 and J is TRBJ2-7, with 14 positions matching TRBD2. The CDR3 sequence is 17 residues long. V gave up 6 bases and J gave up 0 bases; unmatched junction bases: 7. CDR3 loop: CASRGTSGSPSSYEQYF. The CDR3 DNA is TGTGCCAGCAGAGGGACTAGCGGGAGCCCCAGCTCCTACGAGCAGTACTTC.

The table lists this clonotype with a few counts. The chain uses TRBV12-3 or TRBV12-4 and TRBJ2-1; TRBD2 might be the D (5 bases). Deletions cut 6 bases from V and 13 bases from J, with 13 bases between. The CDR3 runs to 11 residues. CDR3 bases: TGTGCCAGCAGCCCCCTAAGCGGCCAGTTCTTC. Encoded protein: CASSPLSGQFF.

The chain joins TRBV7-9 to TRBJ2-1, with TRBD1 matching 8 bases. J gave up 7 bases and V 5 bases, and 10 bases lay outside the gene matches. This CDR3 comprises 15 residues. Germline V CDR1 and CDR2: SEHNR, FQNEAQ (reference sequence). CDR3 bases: TGTGCCAGCAGCCCGCCCAGGGGGCGCAGGAATGAGCAGTTCTTC. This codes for CASSPPRGRRNEQFF.